This T cell receptor beta chain is drawn from a study of cytomegalovirus exposure and HLA in healthy donors. In this sample, this clone turned up once. Sequencing used immunoSEQ multiplex PCR; TCRdb keeps in-frame clones, though not all of them. The sample yields about 120,000 clones, under 90% seen once. Germline V gene data show CDR1 as MNHNY and CDR2 as SVGAGI (reference sequence). The CDR3 is made up of 15 amino acids. The trim removed 2 bases at V and 3 bases at J, leaving 6 bases unmatched. The chain carries TRBV6-6 and TRBJ2-7; 8 nucleotides agree with TRBD1. This sequence originates from a woman aged 25 to 39 in good health and CMV-seronegative. Sequenced input: PBMCs. As DNA, the CDR3 is TGTGCCAGCAGTTACGACGGACAGGGTAACTACGAGCAGTACTTC. Protein sequence: CASSYDGQGNYEQYF.